The next 13 T cell receptor beta chains were all read from a single sample in a study of early T cells in non-severe SARS-CoV-2 infection. TCRdb reprocessed the 5' RACE reads with MiXCR, giving one entry per CDR3 protein. This sample has approximately 100,000 distinct CDR3 sequences; roughly 17% occur once, and the top ten carry roughly 1.3%. The material sequenced was whole blood. These TCRs come from an adult who was a healthcare worker with PCR-confirmed SARS-CoV-2 infection or an uninfected control (not recorded which).

This clonotype was seen at least ten times. The rearrangement joins TRBV5-5 to TRBJ1-2, with 8 bases aligning to TRBD1. CDR3 length equals 13 residues. Germline-derived CDR1 and CDR2 are SGHKS and YYEKEE (reference sequence). The junction had 4 bases not matched to a gene; V was cut back by 2 bases and J by 7 bases. The CDR3 nucleotides read TGTGCCAGCAGCTTCGGACAGGGAGGTGGCTACACCTTC. Translated, it gives CASSFGQGGGYTF.

The DNA of the CDR3 is TGTGCCTGGAGTGTAATAGGACTCTCTGGGGCCAACGTCCTGACTTTC. It yields the protein CAWSVIGLSGANVLTF. The V and J genes are TRBV30 and TRBJ2-6; D perhaps matches TRBD2 (5 bases). The CDR3 is 16 residues long. Germline-derived CDR1 and CDR2 are GTSNPN and SVGIG (reference sequence). V dropped 0 bases and J dropped 0 bases, with 9 bases sitting between them. Filled out from reference TRBV30 and TRBJ2-6, the complete variable domain reads SQTIHQWPATLVQPVGSPLSLECTVEGTSNPNLYWYRQAAGRGLQLLFYSVGIGQISSEVPQNLSASRPQDRQFILSSKKLLLSDSGFYLCAWSVIGLSGANVLTFGAGSRLTVL.

This clonotype showed up just a few times. The chain carries TRBV27 and TRBJ1-5, with D possibly matching TRBD1 (5 bases). The germline V gene encodes CDR1 MNHEY and CDR2 SMNVEV (reference sequence). The CDR3 length is 13 residues. V gave up 6 bases and J gave up 7 bases, with 13 bases separating them. This CDR3 reads CASSLGGSQPQHF. The CDR3, as DNA: TGTGCCAGCAGCTTGGGGGGTTCCCAGCCCCAGCATTTT.

As to this clonotype: Because the CDR3's place on the DNA is in doubt, the DNA is left out and the CDR3 is given as listed by TCRdb. The chain is built from TRBV21-1 and TRBJ2-7; no DNA check was done on the table's D call, TRBD1. TRBV21-1 is designated a pseudogene. The CDR3 is 16 residues long, ends included. Here the CDR3 reads CASSKKWGQGSHEQYF.

The chain combines TRBV18 with TRBJ1-1; D is perhaps TRBD1 (5 bases). The V gene's germline CDR1 is KGHSH and CDR2 LQKENI. The CDR3 covers 14 residues. Trimming removed 5 bases from V and 1 base from J, with 11 bases in between. CDR3 coding DNA: TGTGCCAGCTCAAGAAGTGGGGCGAACACTGAAGCTTTCTTT. It is translated as CASSRSGANTEAFF.

This clonotype was observed a handful of times. V gene TRBV18 combines with J gene TRBJ1-1; perhaps TRBD1 as D (6 bases). Germline V gene lookup returns CDR1 KGHSH and CDR2 LQKENI. The CDR3 extends over 15 amino acids. V was pared by 4 bases and J by 5 bases, with 17 bases between. The CDR3, as DNA: TGTGCCAGCTCACTTAGGACAACAGGGCAAACTGAAGCTTTCTTT. Protein: CASSLRTTGQTEAFF.

This clonotype is labeled medium-sized. The V and J genes are TRBV2 and TRBJ1-6, with TRBD1 identical over 7 bases. Germline V gene data show CDR1 as SNHLY and CDR2 as FYNNEI. There are 15 residues in the CDR3. J gave up 4 bases and V 6 bases, and 6 bases lay outside the gene matches. This CDR3 is CASSMGQLYNSPLHF. The CDR3 DNA is TGTGCCAGCAGCATGGGACAGCTTTATAATTCACCCCTCCACTTT.

This chain links TRBV11-2 with TRBJ2-1, with 8 bases aligning to TRBD2. From germline, CDR1 is SGHAT and CDR2 FQNNGV. J lost 8 bases, V lost 2 bases, and 11 bases had no gene match. The CDR3 has 16 residues. The CDR3 coding sequence is TGTGCCAGCAGCTTAAGCGGGGGACCCTATATCCATGAGCAGTTCTTC. Its protein is CASSLSGGPYIHEQFF. The full variable domain, its missing parts supplied by reference TRBV11-2 and TRBJ2-1, is EAGVAQSPRYKIIEKRQSVAFWCNPISGHATLYWYQQILGQGPKLLIQFQNNGVVDDSQLPKDRFSAERLKGVDSTLKIQPAKLEDSAVYLCASSLSGGPYIHEQFFGPGTRLTVL.

V and J are TRBV3-1 and TRBJ2-1; D gene ambiguous. Deletions cut 3 bases from V and 9 bases from J, with 12 bases between. Germline lookup yields CDR1 LGHDT and CDR2 YNNKEL (reference sequence). CDR3 length equals 13 residues. CDR3 loop: CASSHGDSGEQFF. The CDR3 bases are TGTGCCAGCAGCCATGGGGATTCCGGTGAGCAGTTCTTC.

There are a few counts of this clonotype. The J gene is TRBJ2-5, the V gene TRBV20-1, with 10 nucleotides matching TRBD2. The V gene's germline CDR1 is DFQATT and CDR2 SNEGSKA (reference sequence). The CDR3 runs to 15 residues. V was clipped by 4 bases and J by 4 bases; unmatched bases: 9. CDR3 nucleotide sequence: TGCAGTGCTAAGAAGCGGGGGGGCCCGGGAGAGACCCAGTACTTC. Its translation is CSAKKRGGPGETQYF.

This clonotype was observed many times. V usage is TRBV27 and J usage is TRBJ2-7; 8 bases are a match to TRBD1. CDR3 size: 15 residues. Germline V lookup: CDR1 MNHEY, CDR2 SMNVEV (reference sequence). Losses at the gene ends were 2 bases for V and 2 bases for J; bases not matched to a gene: 5. The DNA for the CDR3 is TGTGCCAGCAGTTTAAAGCCACAGGGGGCCTACGAGCAGTACTTC. Its protein product is CASSLKPQGAYEQYF.

The rearrangement uses TRBV7-2 and TRBJ2-1; 9 bases are a match to TRBD1. The germline gives CDR1 SGHTA, CDR2 FQGNSA. The CDR3 consists of 14 residues. The V segment lost 5 bases and the J segment 7 bases; nucleotides outside the gene matches: 6. Written as DNA, the CDR3 is TGTGCCAGCAGCCCCCGGACAGGGGAGAATGAGCAGTTCTTC. Amino acid sequence: CASSPRTGENEQFF.

The rearrangement joins TRBV18 to TRBJ2-7; TRBD1 agrees at 7 bases. The CDR3 consists of 14 residues. After removal of 5 bases from V and 5 bases from J, the junction contained 9 bases not matched to a gene. The germline CDR1 and CDR2 sequences are KGHSH and LQKENI. CDR3 region: CASSSTGYFDEQYF. As DNA, the CDR3 is TGTGCCAGCTCATCGACAGGGTACTTCGACGAGCAGTACTTC.